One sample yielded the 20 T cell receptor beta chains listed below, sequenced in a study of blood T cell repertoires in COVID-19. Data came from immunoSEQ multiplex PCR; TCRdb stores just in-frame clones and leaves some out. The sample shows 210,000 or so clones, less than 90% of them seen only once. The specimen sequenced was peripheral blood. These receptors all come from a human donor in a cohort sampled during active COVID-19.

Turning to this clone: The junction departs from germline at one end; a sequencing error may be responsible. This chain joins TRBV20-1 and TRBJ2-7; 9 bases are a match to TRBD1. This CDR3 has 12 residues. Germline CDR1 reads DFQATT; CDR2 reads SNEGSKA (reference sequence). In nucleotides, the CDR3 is TGCAGTGCTAGTACTAACCGGGACAGGGAGTCCTTC. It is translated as CSASTNRDRESF.

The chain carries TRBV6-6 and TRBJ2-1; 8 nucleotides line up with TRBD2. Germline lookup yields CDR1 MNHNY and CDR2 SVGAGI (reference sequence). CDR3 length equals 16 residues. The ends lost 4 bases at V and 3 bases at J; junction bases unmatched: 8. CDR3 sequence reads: CASSSRGAGGYNEQFF. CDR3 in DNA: TGTGCCAGCAGTTCTAGAGGCGCGGGAGGCTACAATGAGCAGTTCTTC.

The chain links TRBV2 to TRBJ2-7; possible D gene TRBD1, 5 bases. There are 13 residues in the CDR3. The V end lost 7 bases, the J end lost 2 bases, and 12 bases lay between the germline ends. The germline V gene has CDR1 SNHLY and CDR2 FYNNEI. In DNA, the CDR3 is TGTGCCAGCATTATGACAGAAGCCTACGAGCAGTACTTC. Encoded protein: CASIMTEAYEQYF.

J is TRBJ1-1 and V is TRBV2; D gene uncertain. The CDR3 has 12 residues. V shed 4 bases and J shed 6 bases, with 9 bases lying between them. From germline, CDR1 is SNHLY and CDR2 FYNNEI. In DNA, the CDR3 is TGTGCCAGCAGTGCATCCCCGGCTGAAGCTTTCTTT. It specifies CASSASPAEAFF. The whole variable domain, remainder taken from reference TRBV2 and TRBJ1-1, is EPEVTQTPSHQVTQMGQEVILRCVPISNHLYFYWYRQILGQKVEFLVSFYNNEISEKSEIFDDQFSVERPDGSNFTLKIRSTKLEDSAMYFCASSASPAEAFFGQGTRLTVV.

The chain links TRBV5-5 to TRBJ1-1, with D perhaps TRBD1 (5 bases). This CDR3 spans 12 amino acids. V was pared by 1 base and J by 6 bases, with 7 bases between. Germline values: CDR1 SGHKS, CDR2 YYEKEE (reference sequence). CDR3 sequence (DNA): TGTGCCAGCAGCTTGTGGGGGGCTGAAGCTTTCTTT. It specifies CASSLWGAEAFF.

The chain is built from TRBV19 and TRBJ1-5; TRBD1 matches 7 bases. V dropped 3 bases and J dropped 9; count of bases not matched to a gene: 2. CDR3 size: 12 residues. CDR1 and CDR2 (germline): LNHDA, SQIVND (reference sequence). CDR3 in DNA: TGTGCCAGTAGTATCCACAGGGGGCCCCAGCATTTT. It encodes CASSIHRGPQHF. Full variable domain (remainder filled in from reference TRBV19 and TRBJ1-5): DGGITQSPKYLFRKEGQNVTLSCEQNLNHDAMYWYRQDPGQGLRLIYYSQIVNDFQKGDIAEGYSVSREKKESFPLTVTSAQKNPTAFYLCASSIHRGPQHFGDGTRLSIL.

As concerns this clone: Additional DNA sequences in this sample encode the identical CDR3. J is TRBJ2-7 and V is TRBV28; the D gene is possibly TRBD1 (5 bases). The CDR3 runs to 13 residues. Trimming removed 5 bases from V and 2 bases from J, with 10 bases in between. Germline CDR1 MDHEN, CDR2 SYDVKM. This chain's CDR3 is CASSLPGTYEQYF. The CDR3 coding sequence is TGTGCCAGCAGTCTACCAGGGACCTACGAGCAGTACTTC.

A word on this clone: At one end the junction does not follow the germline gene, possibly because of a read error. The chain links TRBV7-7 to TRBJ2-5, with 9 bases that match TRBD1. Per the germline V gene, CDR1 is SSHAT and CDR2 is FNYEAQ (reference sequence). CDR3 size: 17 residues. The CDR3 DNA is TGTGCTAGCAGCTCATGGCCCGGGACAGGGACGGCAGAGACCCAGTACTTC. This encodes CASSSWPGTGTAETQYF.

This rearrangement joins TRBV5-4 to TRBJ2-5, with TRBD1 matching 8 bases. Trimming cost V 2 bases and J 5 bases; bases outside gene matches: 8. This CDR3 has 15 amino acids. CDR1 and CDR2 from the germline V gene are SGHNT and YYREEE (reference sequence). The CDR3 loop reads CASSFRGRGGETQYF. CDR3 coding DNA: TGTGCCAGCAGCTTCAGGGGGCGAGGGGGGGAGACCCAGTACTTC.

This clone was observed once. CDR3 sequence: CASSEFQGIQPQHF. In DNA form, the CDR3 reads TGTGCCAGCAGTGAATTTCAGGGCATTCAGCCCCAGCATTTT. The chain carries TRBV6-1 and TRBJ1-5; weak D call: TRBD1 (5 bases). Looked up from germline, CDR1 is MNHNS and CDR2 is SASEGT. This CDR3 has 14 residues. Trimming left V 2 bases short and J 6 bases short, with 11 bases between.

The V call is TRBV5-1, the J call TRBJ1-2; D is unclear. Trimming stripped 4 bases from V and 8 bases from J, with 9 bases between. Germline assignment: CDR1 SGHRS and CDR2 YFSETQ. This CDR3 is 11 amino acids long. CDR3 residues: CASSRNNGYTF. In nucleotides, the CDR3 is TGCGCCAGCAGCCGAAACAACGGCTACACCTTC.

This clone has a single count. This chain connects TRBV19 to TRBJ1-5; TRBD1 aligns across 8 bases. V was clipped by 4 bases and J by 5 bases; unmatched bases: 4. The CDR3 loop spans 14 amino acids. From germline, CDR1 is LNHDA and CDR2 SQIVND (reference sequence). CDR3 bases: TGTGCCAGTAGTAGACCACAGGGGGATCAGCCCCAGCATTTT. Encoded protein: CASSRPQGDQPQHF.

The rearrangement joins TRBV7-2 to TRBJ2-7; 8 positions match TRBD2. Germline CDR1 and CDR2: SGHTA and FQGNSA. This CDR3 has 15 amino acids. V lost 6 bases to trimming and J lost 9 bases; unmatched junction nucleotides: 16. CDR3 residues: CASRSTSGKFTVQYF. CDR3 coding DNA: TGTGCCAGCAGGTCTACTAGCGGCAAATTCACTGTGCAGTACTTC.

The CDR3 protein is CASSIAGTSGYEQYF. CDR3 bases: TGTGCCAGTAGCATTGCCGGGACTAGCGGGTACGAGCAGTACTTC. The chain couples TRBV19 to TRBJ2-7, with 12 positions matching TRBD2. V lost 6 bases to trimming and J lost 4 bases; unmatched junction nucleotides: 7. In germline, CDR1 is LNHDA, CDR2 SQIVND (reference sequence). This CDR3 region has 15 residues.

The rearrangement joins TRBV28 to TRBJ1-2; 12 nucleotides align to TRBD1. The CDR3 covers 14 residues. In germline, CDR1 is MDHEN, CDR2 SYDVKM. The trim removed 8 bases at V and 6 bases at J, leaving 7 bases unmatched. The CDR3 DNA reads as TGTGCCAGCCTCCGGGACAGGGGGCCAGATGGCTACACCTTC. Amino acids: CASLRDRGPDGYTF.

Here the CDR3 reads CASRMDIAKNIQYF. DNA of the CDR3: TGTGCCAGCAGAATGGACATAGCCAAAAACATTCAGTACTTC. The rearrangement uses TRBV6-5 and TRBJ2-4, with D possibly TRBD1 on 5 matching bases. The CDR3 consists of 14 residues. CDR1 MNHEY and CDR2 SVGAGI come from the germline V gene. Trimming stripped 6 bases from V and 0 bases from J, with 9 bases between.

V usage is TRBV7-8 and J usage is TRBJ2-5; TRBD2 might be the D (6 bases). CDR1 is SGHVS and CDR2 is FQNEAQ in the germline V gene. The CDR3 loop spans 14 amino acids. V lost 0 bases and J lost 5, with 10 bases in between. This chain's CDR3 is CASSLAASEETQYF. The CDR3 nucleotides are TGTGCCAGCAGCTTAGCTGCTAGCGAGGAGACCCAGTACTTC.

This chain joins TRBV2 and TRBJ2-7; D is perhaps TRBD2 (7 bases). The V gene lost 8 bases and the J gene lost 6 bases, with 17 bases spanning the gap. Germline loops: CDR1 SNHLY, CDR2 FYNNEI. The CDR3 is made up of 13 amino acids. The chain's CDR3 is CASRGARDGEQYV. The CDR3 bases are TGTGCCAGCCGGGGGGCAAGGGACGGCGAGCAGTACGTC.

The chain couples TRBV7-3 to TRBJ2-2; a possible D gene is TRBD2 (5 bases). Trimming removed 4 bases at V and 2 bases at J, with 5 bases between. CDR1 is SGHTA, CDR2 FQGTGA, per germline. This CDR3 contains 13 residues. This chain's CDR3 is CASSSSNTGELFF. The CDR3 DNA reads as TGTGCCAGCAGCTCTAGCAACACCGGGGAGCTGTTTTTT.

CDR3 protein: CASSARGQGRNYGYTF. The CDR3 nucleotides read TGCGCCAGCAGCGCCAGGGGCCAGGGGCGGAACTATGGCTACACCTTC. The rearrangement links TRBV4-1 to TRBJ1-2; tentatively, D is TRBD1 (6 bases). The CDR3 totals 16 residues. Per germline, CDR1 MGHRA and CDR2 YSYEKL. Trimming cost V 5 bases and J 2 bases, with 18 bases left between them.